These 10 T cell receptor beta chains came from one sample sequenced in a study of post-analysis software for immune sequencing data. Study findings and constraints: Controls showed lower frequencies than patients for a handful of TRBV segments, and TRBV5-6, TRBV5-1 and TRBV20-1 were among these.

Incorporated into the TCR beta cDNA libraries were unique molecular identifiers, which served to reduce PCR and sequencing biases. TCRdb passed the PCR reads through MiXCR, listing each CDR3 protein once. This table holds roughly 400,000 distinct CDR3 sequences, roughly 38% found once. For these receptors, no antigen is known. Sequencing input: blood. The receptors derive from a girl aged 2 to 9 with multiple sclerosis.

CDR3 amino acids: CASSPTMDIRTSGANVLTF. The CDR3 nucleotides are TGTGCCAGCAGTCCTACTATGGACATCCGCACCTCTGGGGCCAACGTCCTGACTTTC. This chain joins TRBV12-3 or TRBV12-4 and TRBJ2-6; TRBD1 is a possible D gene (5 bases). V lost 5 bases and J 0 bases, leaving 20 bases between the germline ends. The CDR3 runs to 19 residues.

V and J are TRBV20-1 and TRBJ2-3, with 8 positions matching TRBD2. This CDR3 region has 14 residues. The V segment lost 7 bases and the J segment 6 bases; nucleotides outside the gene matches: 12. The germline CDR1 and CDR2 sequences are DFQATT and SNEGSKA (reference sequence). The CDR3 region has the DNA TGCAGTGACTCCGGGGGGGCCGTGACGGATACGCAGTATTTT. Translated: CSDSGGAVTDTQYF.

This chain links TRBV9 with TRBJ1-2; TRBD1 matches 9 bases. The CDR3 covers 14 residues. Germline-derived CDR1 and CDR2 are SGDLS and YYNGEE. Trimming cost V 3 bases and J 7 bases; bases outside gene matches: 7. In DNA, the CDR3 is TGTGCCAGCAGCGGAGAACAGGGGGCACGTGGCTACACCTTC. Translating gives CASSGEQGARGYTF.

The gene calls are TRBV12-3 or TRBV12-4 and TRBJ1-1; 7 bases agree with TRBD1. This CDR3 has 13 residues. The V segment lost 7 bases and the J segment 5 bases; nucleotides outside the gene matches: 7. CDR3 residues: CASNSEGATEAFF. The CDR3 DNA reads as TGTGCCAGCAATTCGGAGGGGGCAACTGAAGCTTTCTTT.

This clonotype showed up just a few times. The V call is TRBV5-1, the J call TRBJ2-5, with D possibly called TRBD1 or TRBD2 (5 bases each). The germline V gene encodes CDR1 SGHRS and CDR2 YFSETQ. The CDR3 is made up of 13 amino acids. V lost 2 bases and J 4 bases, leaving 9 bases between the germline ends. This CDR3 is CASSLGTGETQYF. Written as DNA, the CDR3 is TGCGCCAGCAGCTTAGGGACGGGAGAGACCCAGTACTTC.

This rearrangement joins TRBV7-9 to TRBJ2-1, with D possibly matching TRBD2 (6 bases). This CDR3 is built from 15 residues. Germline loops: CDR1 SEHNR, CDR2 FQNEAQ (reference sequence). Trimming removed 3 bases from V and 2 bases from J, with 11 bases in between. The CDR3 sequence: CASSFEGGPYNEQFF. In DNA form, the CDR3 reads TGTGCCAGCAGCTTCGAAGGAGGGCCCTACAATGAGCAGTTCTTC.

This sequence joins TRBV10-3 and TRBJ2-5; tentative D call: TRBD2 (6 bases). The ends were cut back, 4 bases at V and 7 bases at J, with 16 bases in the middle. This CDR3 is 14 amino acids long. Per the germline V gene, CDR1 is ENHRY and CDR2 is SYGVKD. CDR3 sequence: CAISVGASVGTQYF. As DNA, the CDR3 is TGTGCCATCAGTGTCGGGGCTAGCGTTGGGACCCAGTACTTC.

V usage is TRBV4-1 and J usage is TRBJ2-7; TRBD2 agrees at 9 bases. Germline values: CDR1 MGHRA, CDR2 YSYEKL. The length of the CDR3 is 16 residues. Germline trimming cut 0 bases from V and 5 bases from J; bases unmatched to any gene: 8. Here the CDR3 DNA reads TGCGCCAGCAGCCAAGATGTCGGCGGGAGGGACGACGAGCAGTACTTC. It yields the protein CASSQDVGGRDDEQYF.

The rearrangement joins TRBV10-2 to TRBJ2-1; D gene unclear. Germline V lookup: CDR1 WSHSY, CDR2 SAAADI. Trimming pared 4 bases from V and 7 bases from J, leaving 14 bases between. The CDR3 extends over 14 amino acids. For the CDR3, the DNA is TGCGCCAGCAGTGTCCCAGAGGTTATTAATGAGCAGTTCTTC. Translated, it gives CASSVPEVINEQFF.

This clonotype has more than one count but fewer than ten. CDR3 bases: TGTGCCAGCAGCCGATCCGGGACAGGGACGAGGGAGCAGTACTTC. This translates into CASSRSGTGTREQYF. The rearrangement links TRBV12-3 or TRBV12-4 to TRBJ2-7; 9 bases are a match to TRBD1. The CDR3 has 15 amino acids. V dropped 6 bases and J dropped 7; count of bases not matched to a gene: 13.